The clone carrying this T cell receptor (beta chain) was counted a few times. What it binds is unknown. Using immunoSEQ multiplex PCR, the repertoire was profiled, and TCRdb retains in-frame clones only, with some absent. This sample carries 100,000 or so clones, around 76% of them seen once, and the ten largest clones take 5%. The data belong to a study of T cell responses to AZD1222 COVID-19 vaccine. Study-wide findings and caveats: It was only five to seven AZD1222 recipients who were seropositive at baseline. Unmutated regions of variants are reportedly targeted by nearly half of spike-specific TCRs.

Germline V CDR1 and CDR2: SNHLY, FYNNEI. The CDR3 consists of 15 residues. With 8 bases removed from V and 5 bases from J, the gap between germline ends came to 22 bases. The TCR originated in an adult in good health. The chain recombines TRBV2 with TRBJ2-7; D gene ambiguous. The sequences come from peripheral blood, collected on day 0 of AZD1222 vaccination. The CDR3 sequence is CASFRPAVRANEQYF. CDR3 coding DNA: TGTGCCAGCTTCCGGCCCGCGGTTCGAGCGAACGAGCAGTACTTC.